The rows below give T cell receptor beta chains drawn from one sample of a study of T cells after yellow fever vaccination. TCRdb reprocessed the 5' RACE reads with MiXCR, giving one entry per CDR3 protein. The table records hundreds of thousands of distinct CDR3 sequences, roughly 13% of them present only once. Sequencing was performed on PBMCs, taken on the day of the yellow fever booster vaccination. The receptors here all came from a man younger than 40 who received the YFV17D yellow fever vaccine. The CDR3 runs from the conserved cysteine through the conserved F or W. Each record gives: clone size, D gene, V gene, J gene, CDR3 protein, CDR3 DNA. A D gene is named only where the DNA matches it firmly. Not all rows give a size; the values are once, few, many and, for expanded clones, a class.

>-|-|TRBV5-1|TRBJ2-7
CASSPDGSPDYEQYF
TGCGCCAGCAGTCCCGACGGGAGCCCTGACTACGAGCAGTACTTC
>few|TRBD2|TRBV7-2|TRBJ2-1
CASSLFPGGPVNEQFF
TGTGCCAGCAGCTTATTCCCGGGAGGGCCCGTCAATGAGCAGTTCTTC
>-|-|TRBV18|TRBJ2-5
CASSGASSSQETQYF
TGTGCCAGCTCCGGGGCCTCTAGCAGCCAAGAGACCCAGTACTTC
>few|TRBD1|TRBV2|TRBJ2-4
CASRIQGAAKNIQYF
TGTGCCAGCAGAATCCAGGGGGCGGCCAAAAACATTCAGTACTTC
>-|-|TRBV28|TRBJ2-4
CASSGDGVNIQYF
TGTGCCAGCAGTGGGGACGGCGTAAACATTCAGTACTTC
>few|-|TRBV10-2|TRBJ2-2
CASSRQPDGELFF
TGCGCCAGCAGTCGACAGCCAGACGGGGAGCTGTTTTTT
>few|-|TRBV20-1|TRBJ2-7
CSANKRASSYEQYF
TGCAGTGCTAACAAACGGGCCAGCTCCTACGAGCAGTACTTC
>few|-|TRBV9|TRBJ1-1
CASSTGMNTEAFF
TGTGCCAGCAGCACAGGTATGAACACTGAAGCTTTCTTT
>few|-|TRBV25-1|TRBJ1-1
CASSVPLHGTEAFF
TGTGCCAGCAGTGTCCCCCTCCACGGAACTGAAGCTTTCTTT
>many|-|TRBV12-3/TRBV12-4|TRBJ2-2
CASSFRGPGELFF
TGTGCCAGCAGTTTCAGGGGTCCCGGGGAGCTGTTTTTT